This TCR beta chain came from a study of CD8 T cells in ankylosing spondylitis. Study outcomes and limitations: The authors found the disease-linked clones to be CD8+ and relatively rare in peripheral blood.

In regard to this clonotype: Its antigen is currently unknown.

Each CDR3 protein gets one entry after TCRdb re-called the 5' RACE reads with MiXCR. The data show about 320,000 distinct CDR3 sequences, roughly 10% seen once. Sequenced material: blood, either unsorted or a sorted T cell fraction (not recorded which). This sequence originates from a female donor with ankylosing spondylitis or in good health (not recorded which).

This chain's CDR3 is CASSLKAPMYQETQYF. CDR3 in DNA: TGTGCCAGCAGCTTGAAAGCTCCAATGTACCAAGAGACCCAGTACTTC. The chain couples TRBV5-5 to TRBJ2-5; unclear D gene. V dropped 1 base and J dropped 0 bases, with 13 bases sitting between them. CDR1 is SGHKS, CDR2 YYEKEE, per germline (reference sequence). This CDR3 comprises 16 residues.